This T cell receptor (beta chain) was sequenced during a study of vaccination effects on CD4 cells after COVID-19 (dated by TCRdb to between 2020 and 2023). A note on the overall study: Across the study, the median time from the second dose to post-vaccine sampling was 72 days (range 14 to 241). SARS-CoV-2 spike-specific CD4+ TCR repertoires were compared before and after mRNA vaccination in COVID-19 convalescent patients and in infection-naive vaccine recipients. Cultures from other donors in the study were sequenced using the Oncomine TCR Beta short-read assay on an Illumina iSeq 100. The full study included over 8 COVID-19 convalescent patients and several SARS-CoV-2-naive healthy vaccine recipients.

In the ViraFEST assay, PBMC were stimulated with viral peptide pools, and antigen-specific CD4+ T cell clonotypes were then identified by expansion using TCR sequencing. After 10 days of culture, CD4+ T cells were isolated with the EasySep CD4+ T cell isolation kit. Each participant received two doses of an mRNA SARS-CoV-2 vaccine, either BNT162b2 or mRNA-1273. None of the healthy vaccine recipients had a prior SARS-CoV-2 infection, which was confirmed by nucleocapsid antibody tests that came back negative both before and after vaccination. Each well held roughly 2.2 million PBMC cultured in IMDM containing about 5.5% human AB serum, around 9.3 IU/ml IL-2 and gentamicin, along with around 9.1 ug/ml peptides. On days 3 and 7, half of the culture medium was replaced with fresh IL-2-containing medium. Unless otherwise noted, each peptide stimulation condition was cultured in triplicate wells. Using Ficoll-Paque Plus gradient centrifugation, PBMC were separated from whole blood and then either used fresh or cryopreserved at -140C. The overlapping peptide pools covered the spike proteins of SARS-CoV-2 as well as those of the common cold coronaviruses HCoV-NL63, HCoV-OC43 and HCoV-229E. Genomic DNA was extracted from cultured CD4+ T cells with the QIAamp micro DNA kit.

Libraries were made using the immunoSEQ multiplex PCR assay. TCR beta CDR3 sequencing was performed on DNA from the cultured, isolated CD4+ T cells. The study's own analysis went as follows. Non-productive TCR sequences were removed, reads were trimmed to the CDR3 region, and CDR3s of at least 7 amino acids were retained. The MANAFEST web app was used to identify antigen-specific clonotypes by comparing expansion in peptide wells with expansion in reference cultures. For clones to be considered positive, expansion at FDR<0.05 versus reference and all other wells, an odds ratio above 5, and a frequency above 0.1% in two replicate wells were required. Cross-reactive clonotypes were defined as significantly expanded in SARS-CoV-2 spike wells and in at least one common cold coronavirus spike condition. Using the stringdist R package, CDR3 similarity was measured by Levenshtein distance, and unrooted trees were constructed with ape in R 3.6.1. Drawn from immuneACCESS, this table holds only the in-frame rearrangements with V and J called that TCRdb kept. Clones are partly lost; checked studies trace under half to an unresolved V gene and leave the rest unexplained. V, J and clone size are those of that table, while D and trimming were read from the DNA. This sample holds approximately 28,000 clones; roughly four fifths were observed only once. Roughly 15% of the sample goes to the ten largest clones.

Trimming removed 4 bases from V and 5 bases from J; the gene matches leave 8 bases unexplained. The germline V gene provides CDR1 SGHRS and CDR2 YFSETQ. The CDR3 covers 15 residues, taking in both the cysteine and the phenylalanine. The DNA shown is the 45-base CDR3, in frame from base 1. About this clone: The antigen it recognizes is unknown. No clone much larger than this one lies a single base away; base qualities are absent.

Results and caveats for the whole study, not just this receptor: Clones induced by infection and clones induced by vaccination both contracted markedly at late timepoints after vaccination, which fits with T cell responses waning over time. Limitations of the study were the small number of convalescent patients and the absence of early post-infection timepoints. In healthy vaccine recipients, vaccine-induced clones were almost all SARS-CoV-2 mono-reactive, with only 1 of 255 cross-reactive with common cold coronaviruses.

This TCR was recovered from a human donor who received a COVID-19 vaccine. The material was CD4+ T cells from PBMCs cultured with HCoV-229E spike peptides, obtained after COVID-19 vaccination. The label giving this sample's cell subset or site can be read as: HCoV-229E spike overlapping peptide pool stimulation. The chain joins TRBV5-1 to TRBJ2-7; 11 nucleotides in the junction match TRBD1. The nucleotide sequence is given as TGCGCCAGCAGCGAAGGACAGGGGGCGTTTAACGAGCAGTACTTC. Translated, it reads CASSEGQGAFNEQYF.